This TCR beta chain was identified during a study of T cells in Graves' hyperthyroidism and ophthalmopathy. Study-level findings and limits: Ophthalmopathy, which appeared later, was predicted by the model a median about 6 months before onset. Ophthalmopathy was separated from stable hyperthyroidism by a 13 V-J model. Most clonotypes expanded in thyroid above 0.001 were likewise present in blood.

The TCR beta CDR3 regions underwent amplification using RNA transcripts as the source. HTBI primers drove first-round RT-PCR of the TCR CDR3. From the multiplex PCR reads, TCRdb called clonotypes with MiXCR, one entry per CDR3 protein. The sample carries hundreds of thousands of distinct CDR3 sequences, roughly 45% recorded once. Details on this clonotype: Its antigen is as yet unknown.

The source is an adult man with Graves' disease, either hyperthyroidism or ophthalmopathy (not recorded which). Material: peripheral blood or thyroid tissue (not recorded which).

The CDR3 DNA reads TGTGCCAGCACCATGGACGGGGGGGCCACGAAGACCCAGTACTTC. It specifies CASTMDGGATKTQYF. The rearrangement joins TRBV7-8 to TRBJ2-5, with 8 bases lining up with TRBD2. The V segment lost 7 bases and the J segment 6 bases; nucleotides outside the gene matches: 13. Germline CDR1 reads SGHVS; CDR2 reads FQNEAQ. CDR3 size: 15 residues.